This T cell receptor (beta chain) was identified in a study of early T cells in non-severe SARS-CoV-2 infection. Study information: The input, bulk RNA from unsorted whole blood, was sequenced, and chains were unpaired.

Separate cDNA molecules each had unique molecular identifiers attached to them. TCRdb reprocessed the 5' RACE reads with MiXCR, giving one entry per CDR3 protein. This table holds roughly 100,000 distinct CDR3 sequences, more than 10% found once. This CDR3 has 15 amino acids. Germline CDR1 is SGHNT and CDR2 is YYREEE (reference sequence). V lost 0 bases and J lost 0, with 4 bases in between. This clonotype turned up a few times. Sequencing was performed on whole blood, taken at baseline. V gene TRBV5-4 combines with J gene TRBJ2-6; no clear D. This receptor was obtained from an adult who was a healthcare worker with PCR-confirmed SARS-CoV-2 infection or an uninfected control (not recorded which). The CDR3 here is CASSLVSSGANVLTF. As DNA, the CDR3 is TGTGCCAGCAGCTTGGTGAGCTCTGGGGCCAACGTCCTGACTTTC.